Listed below are T cell receptor beta chains from one sample, sequenced in a study of cytomegalovirus exposure and HLA in healthy donors. Some clones are missing from TCRdb's copy, which holds only in-frame ones; the method was immunoSEQ multiplex PCR. The sample records approximately 100,000 clones, roughly a tenth being singletons. Sequenced material: PBMCs. Receptor source: a man aged 50 or older in good health and CMV-seropositive. CDR3s include the opening cysteine and the closing phenylalanine or tryptophan. The D gene is left open where the match is weak. Clone size, where shown, is once, few, many, or a class for clones that have expanded.

D gene	CDR3 length	V gene	clone size	J gene	CDR3 protein	CDR3 DNA
TRBD2	13	TRBV11-2	few	TRBJ2-3	CASSFLAGDTQYF	TGTGCCAGCAGCTTTTTAGCGGGAGATACGCAGTATTTT
TRBD1	15	TRBV19	few	TRBJ2-2	CASTLGDRGTGELFF	TGTGCCAGTACCCTCGGGGACAGGGGCACCGGGGAGCTGTTTTTT
TRBD2	15	TRBV30	few	TRBJ2-5	CAWTRLAGRGETQYF	TGTGCCTGGACTAGACTAGCGGGGCGAGGGGAGACCCAGTACTTC
TRBD2	18	TRBV29-1	few	TRBJ2-1	CSVPRGTSGRASLDEQFF	TGCAGCGTTCCCAGAGGTACTAGCGGGAGAGCCAGCTTAGATGAGCAGTTCTTC
TRBD2	16	TRBV5-4	few	TRBJ2-3	CASSPTSGRGLDTQYF	TGTGCCAGCAGCCCGACTAGCGGGAGGGGATTGGATACGCAGTATTTT
TRBD1	13	TRBV27	.	TRBJ2-1	CASSFLDREEQFF	TGTGCCAGCAGTTTCCTGGACAGGGAGGAGCAGTTCTTC
.	15	TRBV7-6	few	TRBJ2-7	CASSLSAGGSLGQYF	TGTGCCAGCAGCTTAAGTGCTGGCGGGTCCTTGGGGCAGTACTTC
.	14	TRBV30	few	TRBJ2-7	CAWSANRVRDEQYF	TGTGCCTGGAGTGCAAACAGGGTCCGGGACGAGCAGTACTTC
.	15	TRBV4-1	few	TRBJ2-5	CASSQGWSQQETQYF	TGCGCCAGCAGCCAAGGATGGTCCCAGCAAGAGACCCAGTACTTC
TRBD1	14	TRBV18	.	TRBJ2-7	CASSPYAGGDEQYF	TGTGCCAGCTCACCATACGCAGGGGGAGACGAGCAGTACTTC
.	15	TRBV28	.	TRBJ1-2	CASSPMGRGGNGYTF	TGTGCCAGCAGCCCTATGGGGAGGGGGGGGAATGGCTACACCTTC
TRBD2	16	TRBV28	.	TRBJ2-5	CASSPNWREDQETQYF	TGTGCCAGCAGCCCAAACTGGCGGGAGGACCAAGAGACCCAGTACTTC
.	15	TRBV15	few	TRBJ1-4	CATSREHRANEKLFF	TGTGCCACCAGCAGAGAACACAGGGCTAATGAAAAACTGTTTTTT
.	13	TRBV19	once	TRBJ1-5	CASRRVGNQHQHF	TGTGCCAGTAGGCGGGTAGGCAATCAGCACCAGCATTTT
TRBD2	17	TRBV4-3	.	TRBJ2-7	CASSQDHLAGNAYEQYF	TGCGCCAGCAGCCAAGATCATCTAGCGGGGAATGCCTACGAGCAGTACTTC
.	12	TRBV6-1	.	TRBJ1-3	CASQTDGNTIYF	TGTGCCAGCCAGACAGACGGAAACACCATATATTTT
.	17	TRBV4-1	.	TRBJ1-5	CASSQEQGVIRGQPQHF	TGCGCCAGCAGCCAAGAACAAGGCGTAATAAGGGGTCAGCCCCAGCATTTT
TRBD1	15	TRBV28	.	TRBJ2-5	CASSLRGQGAKTQYF	TGTGCCAGCAGTTTAAGGGGTCAGGGGGCGAAGACCCAGTACTTC
TRBD2	17	TRBV7-9	.	TRBJ2-5	CASSPGELAGGRETQYF	TGTGCCAGCAGCCCCGGGGAGCTAGCGGGAGGAAGGGAGACCCAGTACTTC
.	15	TRBV18	many	TRBJ2-7	CASSSWDSGEYEQYF	TGTGCCAGCTCATCCTGGGATTCGGGGGAGTACGAGCAGTACTTC
.	13	TRBV11-3	.	TRBJ2-7	CASSTRTAYEQYF	TGTGCCAGCAGCACGCGGACAGCCTACGAGCAGTACTTC
TRBD2	17	TRBV11-2	.	TRBJ2-1	CASSLDRGGRAYNEQFF	TGTGCCAGCAGCTTAGATAGGGGCGGGAGGGCTTACAATGAGCAGTTCTTC
TRBD1	13	TRBV6-1	few	TRBJ1-2	CASSDEGAWGYTF	TGTGCCAGCAGTGACGAGGGGGCTTGGGGCTACACCTTC
.	14	TRBV5-1	few	TRBJ2-7	CASSQQGTPYEQYF	TGCGCCAGCAGCCAACAGGGGACTCCCTACGAGCAGTACTTC
.	16	TRBV7-9	.	TRBJ1-2	CASSLVDTSKNYGYTF	TGTGCCAGCAGCTTAGTCGACACTTCGAAGAACTATGGCTACACCTTC
TRBD1	17	TRBV4-1	.	TRBJ2-7	CASSQEGPGQGIDEQYF	TGCGCCAGCAGCCAAGAAGGTCCGGGACAGGGAATCGACGAGCAGTACTTC
.	14	TRBV7-2	few	TRBJ2-7	CASSLVDSPYEQYF	TGTGCCAGCAGCTTAGTGGACAGTCCTTACGAGCAGTACTTC
TRBD1	14	TRBV4-1	.	TRBJ1-2	CASSGTGGNYGYTF	TGCGCCAGCAGCGGGACAGGGGGCAACTATGGCTACACCTTC
TRBD2	15	TRBV29-1	.	TRBJ2-5	CSVAAWRGGGETQYF	TGCAGCGTAGCCGCTTGGCGGGGGGGCGGGGAGACCCAGTACTTC
.	12	TRBV21-1	.	TRBJ1-1	CASSKKGGTAFF	TGTGCCAGCAGCAAAAAAGGAGGGACTGCTTTCTTT
.	17	TRBV7-9	few	TRBJ1-1	CASSLVYGGPLNTEAFF	TGTGCCAGCAGCTTAGTATATGGGGGCCCCTTGAACACTGAAGCTTTCTTT
.	14	TRBV6-5	few	TRBJ2-7	CASSYSETLIEQYF	TGTGCCAGCAGTTATTCGGAGACCCTAATCGAGCAGTACTTC
.	17	TRBV4-1	.	TRBJ2-1	CASSQARLVALMGEQFF	TGCGCCAGCAGCCAAGCACGACTAGTAGCCCTAATGGGTGAGCAGTTCTTC
TRBD1	16	TRBV19	.	TRBJ1-5	CASTASTDRGGQPQHF	TGTGCCAGTACCGCATCAACGGACAGGGGAGGTCAGCCCCAGCATTTT
TRBD1	14	TRBV18	few	TRBJ1-1	CASSPTGSETEAFF	TGTGCCAGCTCACCGACAGGGTCGGAAACTGAAGCTTTCTTT
TRBD2	16	TRBV9	.	TRBJ2-1	CASSGLAGSFYNEQFF	TGTGCCAGCAGCGGACTAGCGGGATCATTCTACAATGAGCAGTTCTTC
.	11	TRBV11-1	few	TRBJ2-1	CASSTNNEQFF	TGTGCCAGCAGCACTAACAATGAGCAGTTCTTC
.	14	TRBV19	.	TRBJ2-2	CASLSLLYTGELFF	TGTGCCAGTCTTAGCCTTCTTTACACCGGGGAGCTGTTTTTT
.	16	TRBV5-1	.	TRBJ2-3	CASRSSTGLSTDTQYF	TGCGCCAGCAGGTCTAGCACAGGGCTTAGCACAGATACGCAGTATTTT
.	15	TRBV2	.	TRBJ1-5	CASSEALKSDQPQHF	TGTGCCAGCAGTGAAGCGCTAAAAAGCGATCAGCCCCAGCATTTT
TRBD2	16	TRBV5-6	few	TRBJ2-5	CASSFGFRGGQETQYF	TGTGCCAGCAGCTTTGGGTTCCGGGGAGGGCAAGAGACCCAGTACTTC
.	14	TRBV5-1	.	TRBJ2-2	CASSFQGVPGELFF	TGCGCCAGCAGCTTCCAGGGTGTTCCCGGGGAGCTGTTTTTT
TRBD1	15	TRBV30	few	TRBJ2-5	CAWRARDRGRETQYF	TGTGCCTGGAGGGCGCGGGACAGGGGCCGCGAGACCCAGTACTTC
.	12	TRBV29-1	few	TRBJ2-2	CSATPHAGELFF	TGCAGCGCTACCCCCCACGCCGGGGAGCTGTTTTTT
.	15	TRBV30	.	TRBJ2-7	CAWSGGLGEGYEQYF	TGTGCCTGGAGTGGGGGACTGGGAGAGGGCTACGAGCAGTACTTC
TRBD1	16	TRBV19	.	TRBJ2-7	CASSILPGQGAYEQYF	TGTGCCAGTAGTATCCTCCCGGGACAGGGGGCCTACGAGCAGTACTTC
TRBD2	16	TRBV28	.	TRBJ2-2	CASSLGLAGTTGELFF	TGTGCCAGCAGTTTGGGACTAGCGGGTACCACCGGGGAGCTGTTTTTT
.	12	TRBV10-3	few	TRBJ2-7	CAISDRPYEQYF	TGTGCCATCAGCGACAGACCCTACGAGCAGTACTTC
TRBD2	18	TRBV2	.	TRBJ2-1	CASRGLAGEIIHYNEQFF	TGTGCCAGCAGGGGGCTAGCGGGAGAGATTATTCACTACAATGAGCAGTTCTTC
.	13	TRBV14	few	TRBJ1-2	CASSLHQAYGYTF	TGTGCCAGCAGCCTCCATCAGGCCTATGGCTACACCTTC
.	15	TRBV7-6	few	TRBJ1-2	CASSLQGDRVYGYTF	TGTGCCAGCAGCTTACAAGGAGACCGCGTCTATGGCTACACCTTC